This entry lists 3 T cell receptor beta chains sequenced from one sample in a study of CD8+CD57+ T cells in acquired aplastic anemia. An expansion of CD8+CD57+ cells by flow cytometry had been shown in patients chosen for sequencing. Genomic DNA constituted the template upon which TCR beta VDJ and CDR3 profiling was performed. Using its own MiXCR run on the reads, TCRdb lists one record per CDR3 protein. Of 150,000 or so distinct CDR3 sequences listed, roughly 54% are singletons. The specimen was sorted CD4+, CD8+, or CD8+CD57+ T cells (not recorded which) from PBMCs. These receptors all stem from a human donor with aplastic anemia.

The chain uses TRBV5-1 and TRBJ2-4; TRBD1 might be the D (6 bases). Germline V gene data show CDR1 as SGHRS and CDR2 as YFSETQ. V lost 5 bases and J lost 8, with 17 bases in between. This CDR3 has 14 residues. CDR3 sequence: CASRQGFGEDIQYF. The CDR3 nucleotides read TGCGCCAGCAGGCAGGGGTTTGGAGAGGACATTCAGTACTTC.

This clonotype came up a few times. The chain is built from TRBV2 and TRBJ2-5; D call uncertain. Trimming shortened V by 2 bases and J by 0 bases, and 7 bases separated the two germline ends. Germline V lookup: CDR1 SNHLY, CDR2 FYNNEI. The CDR3 totals 14 residues. In DNA, the CDR3 is TGTGCCAGCAGTGAATTTGGGTACCAAGAGACCCAGTACTTC. Protein: CASSEFGYQETQYF.

The CDR3 spells CSARASGGPLGETQYF. CDR3 sequence (DNA): TGCAGTGCAAGGGCTAGCGGGGGGCCTTTAGGGGAGACCCAGTACTTC. The chain combines TRBV20-1 with TRBJ2-5; 11 positions match TRBD2. This CDR3 contains 16 residues. V lost 6 bases, J lost 5 bases, and 14 bases stayed unmatched. The V gene's germline CDR1 is DFQATT and CDR2 SNEGSKA (reference sequence).